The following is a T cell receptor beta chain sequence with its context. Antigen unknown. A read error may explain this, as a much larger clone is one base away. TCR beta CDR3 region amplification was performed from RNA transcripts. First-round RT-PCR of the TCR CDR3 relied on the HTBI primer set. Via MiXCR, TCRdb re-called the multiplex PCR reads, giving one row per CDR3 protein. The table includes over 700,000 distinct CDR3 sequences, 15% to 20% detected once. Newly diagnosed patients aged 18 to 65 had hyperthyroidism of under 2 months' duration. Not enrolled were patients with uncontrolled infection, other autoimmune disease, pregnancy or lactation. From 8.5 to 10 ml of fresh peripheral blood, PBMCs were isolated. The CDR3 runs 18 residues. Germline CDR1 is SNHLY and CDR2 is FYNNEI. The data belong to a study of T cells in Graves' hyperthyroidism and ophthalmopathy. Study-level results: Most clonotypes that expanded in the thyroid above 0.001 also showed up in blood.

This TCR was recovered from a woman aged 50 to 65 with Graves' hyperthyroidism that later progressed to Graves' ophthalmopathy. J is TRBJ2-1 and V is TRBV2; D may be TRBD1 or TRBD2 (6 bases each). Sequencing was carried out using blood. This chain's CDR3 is CTSSSTPGLHPRGNEQFF. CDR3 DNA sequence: TGTACCAGCAGTTCGACTCCGGGACTGCACCCGAGGGGGAATGAGCAGTTCTTC.